One and the same sample provided the 11 T cell receptor beta chains below, sequenced in a study of blood T cells in healthy people across ages. A sample-barcoded 5' primer and a J-beta primer mix were used in a second PCR of about 7 to 11 cycles. One entry per CDR3 protein results from TCRdb running MiXCR on the 5' RACE reads. The data hold fewer than 800,000 distinct CDR3 sequences, with 45% to 50% observed a single time. Specimen: blood. The receptors shown here come from an older woman in good health.

This sequence joins TRBV1 and TRBJ2-2; the table's D call of TRBD1 was not tested on the DNA. TRBV1 is shown as a pseudogene. This CDR3 has 18 amino acids. For the CDR3, the DNA is TGCACCAGCAGCCAAGAGGGGCAGCGGCAACCGAACACCGGGGAGCTGTTTTTT. Its protein is CTSSQEGQRQPNTGELFF.

This clonotype was found a few times. The genes are TRBV6-2 or TRBV6-3 and TRBJ2-7; D unresolved. CDR3 size: 12 residues. Trimming removed 3 bases at V and 3 bases at J, with 6 bases between. Germline V lookup: CDR1 MNHEY, CDR2 SVGEGT. The CDR3 loop reads CASSYNSYEQYF. The CDR3 DNA reads TGTGCCAGCAGTTATAACAGCTACGAGCAGTACTTC.

The chain uses TRBV15 and TRBJ2-7; no firm D call. Trimming stripped 0 bases from V and 0 bases from J, with 15 bases between. This CDR3 comprises 17 residues. Germline CDR1 LNHNV, CDR2 YYDKDF (reference sequence). CDR3 coding DNA: TGTGCCACCAGCAGAGATCTCCGGCGGACGAGCTCCTACGAGCAGTACTTC. Translation gives CATSRDLRRTSSYEQYF.

J is TRBJ1-2 and V is TRBV7-9; 10 bases fit TRBD1. CDR1 and CDR2 from the germline V gene are SEHNR and FQNEAQ (reference sequence). The CDR3 has 15 residues. Trimming at V came to 5 bases and at J to 4 bases, leaving 7 bases not matched to a gene. CDR3 bases: TGTGCCAGCAGCCCGGGGGACAGGGGCGCCTATGGCTACACCTTC. Encoded protein: CASSPGDRGAYGYTF.

The chain employs TRBV20-1 and TRBJ1-4; 9 nucleotides line up with TRBD1. The CDR3 loop spans 13 amino acids. V shed 5 bases and J 5 bases; nucleotides not matched to a gene: 3. Per germline, CDR1 DFQATT and CDR2 SNEGSKA (reference sequence). The CDR3 DNA reads as TGCAGTGCTTCTGGACAGGGGAATGAAAAACTGTTTTTT. This sequence encodes CSASGQGNEKLFF.

This clonotype was observed a handful of times. The gene calls are TRBV14 and TRBJ1-6; D is perhaps TRBD1 (6 bases). Germline V lookup: CDR1 SGHDN, CDR2 FVKESK. The V and J ends lost 6 bases and 14 bases respectively, with 17 bases between them. The length of the CDR3 is 13 residues. This CDR3 reads CASSRTTEGALHF. CDR3 in DNA: TGTGCCAGCAGTCGGACTACCGAGGGGGCCCTCCACTTT.

The chain is built from TRBV2 and TRBJ2-5; weak D call: TRBD1 (5 bases). The end of the DNA fits TRBJ2-7 better, so the J call may be wrong. Germline loops: CDR1 SNHLY, CDR2 FYNNEI. The CDR3 extends over 11 amino acids. CDR3 sequence reads: CASSAQDEQYF. Written as DNA, the CDR3 is TGTGCCAGCAGCGCACAGGACGAGCAGTACTTC.

The V gene is TRBV7-9, the J gene TRBJ1-4; TRBD1 is a possible D gene (6 bases). Germline CDR1 reads SEHNR; CDR2 reads FQNEAQ (reference sequence). The CDR3 length is 16 residues. The V end lost 5 bases, the J end lost 0 bases, and 13 bases lay between the germline ends. The CDR3 coding sequence is TGTGCCAGCAGCCCAGCCGGACAGTCAACTAATGAAAAACTGTTTTTT. Amino acid sequence: CASSPAGQSTNEKLFF. Based on the CDR3 plus reference TRBV7-9 and TRBJ1-4, the full variable domain is DTGVSQNPRHKITKRGQNVTFRCDPISEHNRLYWYRQTLGQGPEFLTYFQNEAQLEKSRLLSDRFSAERPKGSFSTLEIQRTEQGDSAMYLCASSPAGQSTNEKLFFGSGTQLSVL.

This clonotype has more than one count but fewer than ten. The chain links TRBV12-3 or TRBV12-4 to TRBJ1-6; 8 bases map to TRBD1. V gave up 4 bases and J gave up 9 bases; unmatched junction bases: 5. The CDR3 has 14 residues. CDR3 protein: CASSYGQGTSPLHF. The CDR3 DNA reads TGTGCCAGCAGTTATGGACAGGGCACTTCACCCCTCCACTTT.

The chain is built from TRBV27 and TRBJ2-1, with D tentatively TRBD1 (6 bases). The V gene lost 4 bases and the J gene lost 8 bases, with 18 bases spanning the gap. Germline V gene lookup returns CDR1 MNHEY and CDR2 SMNVEV (reference sequence). The CDR3 is 15 residues long. CDR3 amino acids: CASSSRNREFDEQFF. CDR3 nucleotide sequence: TGTGCCAGCAGTTCACGAAACAGGGAATTCGATGAGCAGTTCTTC.

This clonotype was found a few times. The genes are TRBV6-2 or TRBV6-3 and TRBJ2-5, with D possibly TRBD1 on 6 matching bases. The CDR3 has 16 residues. CDR1 is MNHEY and CDR2 is SVGEGT in the germline V gene. V was shortened by 5 bases and J by 6 bases, with 22 bases between the two germline ends. For the CDR3, the DNA is TGTGCCAGCAGTCCGGATGGCGGATCAGGGGCGCAGACCCAGTACTTC. Protein sequence: CASSPDGGSGAQTQYF.